This T cell receptor beta chain was sequenced in a study of Tregs in tolerant kidney transplant recipients. Mixed chimerism was transient after nonmyeloablative marrow transplants from related graft donors. Of note for this clone: Its antigen is not known.

Trimming left V 0 bases short and J 3 bases short, with 6 bases between. From germline, CDR1 is SGHNT and CDR2 YENEEA. CDR3 length: 13 amino acids. The study's findings and limits: Nucleotide sequences could not be compared across some patients' samples due to primer changes.

Profiling relied on immunoSEQ multiplex PCR, and the TCRdb table lists in-frame clones only, not all of them. Here the sample spans tens of thousands of clones, approximately 93% being singletons. The starting material was CD4+ T cells from blood (PBMCs), obtained 12 months after the transplant. The chain recombines TRBV11-3 with TRBJ2-7; D is unresolved. The clonotype was recovered from a human patient who received a combined kidney and bone marrow transplant. Some T cells may be transferred from the graft donor. CDR3 DNA: TGTGCCAGCAGCTTAGATGGTAGCTACGAGCAGTACTTC. It yields the protein CASSLDGSYEQYF.